These 25 T cell receptor beta chains originate from one sample sequenced in a study of blood T cell repertoires in COVID-19. Using immunoSEQ multiplex PCR, the repertoire was profiled, and TCRdb retains in-frame clones only, with some absent. The sample carries about 130,000 clones, over 70% recorded once. Sequences were obtained from peripheral blood. All receptors come from a human donor in a cohort sampled during active COVID-19.

This clone has a single count. The chain recombines TRBV7-3 with TRBJ2-3; D perhaps matches TRBD1 (5 bases). Germline CDR1 reads SGHTA; CDR2 reads FQGTGA. The CDR3 runs 16 residues. V was shortened by 5 bases and J by 0 bases, with 15 bases between the two germline ends. This CDR3 reads CASSPGQTASTDTQYF. The CDR3 region has the DNA TGTGCCAGCAGCCCCGGGCAGACAGCTAGCACAGATACGCAGTATTTT.

This clone is a singleton in its sample. The chain combines TRBV5-4 with TRBJ1-1, with D possibly TRBD1 on 6 matching bases. V shed 3 bases and J shed 4 bases, with 13 bases lying between them. This CDR3 contains 14 residues. In germline, CDR1 is SGHNT, CDR2 YYREEE (reference sequence). The CDR3 is CASSWAGRGTEAFF. Written as DNA, the CDR3 is TGTGCCAGCAGCTGGGCAGGCAGGGGCACTGAAGCTTTCTTT.

This clone came up a few times. The rearrangement joins TRBV7-8 to TRBJ1-6; the match to TRBD1 covers 8 bases. The CDR3 contains 14 residues. Germline values: CDR1 SGHVS, CDR2 FQNEAQ. With V trimmed by 4 bases and J by 7 bases, 3 bases remained unmatched. CDR3 coding DNA: TGTGCCAGCAGCTCTGGACAGGGAAATTCACCCCTCCACTTT. Protein product: CASSSGQGNSPLHF.

The chain links TRBV20-1 to TRBJ2-3, with TRBD2 matching over 8 bases. The CDR3 length is 12 residues. Germline trimming cut 3 bases from V and 8 bases from J; bases unmatched to any gene: 4. Germline CDR1 DFQATT, CDR2 SNEGSKA (reference sequence). CDR3 residues: CSASRRGGTQYF. Here the CDR3 DNA reads TGCAGTGCTAGTCGCCGGGGGGGTACGCAGTATTTT.

V usage is TRBV11-3 and J usage is TRBJ1-1; unclear D gene. CDR3 length equals 14 residues. Trimming took off 5 bases at V and 1 base at J, with 11 bases between the two ends. CDR1 is SGHNT and CDR2 is YENEEA in the germline V gene. The CDR3: CASSLGGRNTEAFF. CDR3 in DNA: TGTGCCAGCAGCCTCGGAGGCAGGAACACTGAAGCTTTCTTT.

The chain links TRBV7-3 to TRBJ2-3; a possible D gene is TRBD2 (6 bases). With 3 bases removed from V and 2 bases from J, the gap between germline ends came to 15 bases. This CDR3 has 16 amino acids. Germline values: CDR1 SGHTA, CDR2 FQGTGA. CDR3 bases: TGTGCCAGCAGCTTGGAAGGCGGGGCGAACACAGATACGCAGTATTTT. As protein: CASSLEGGANTDTQYF.

Here the CDR3 DNA reads TGTGCCAGCAGCCCCTTCGGGAAAGGGACTAATGAAAAACTGTTTTTT. Amino acid sequence: CASSPFGKGTNEKLFF. The V gene is TRBV3-1 (or the pseudogene TRBV3-2), the J gene TRBJ1-4; D unclear. The CDR3 is 16 residues long. With 4 bases removed from V and 2 bases from J, the gap between germline ends came to 14 bases. From germline, CDR1 is LGHDT and CDR2 YNNKEL (reference sequence).

The chain has TRBV7-8 and TRBJ2-3; perhaps TRBD1 as D (6 bases). Germline V lookup: CDR1 SGHVS, CDR2 FQNEAQ. Trimming removed 5 bases from V and 8 bases from J, with 11 bases in between. CDR3 length equals 12 residues. The CDR3 spells CASSQDSGTQYF. The CDR3 DNA follows: TGTGCCAGCAGCCAGGACAGTGGTACGCAGTATTTT. Combining the CDR3 with reference TRBV7-8 and TRBJ2-3 gives the whole variable domain GAGVSQSPRYKVAKRGQDVALRCDPISGHVSLFWYQQALGQGPEFLTYFQNEAQLDKSGLPSDRFFAERPEGSVSTLKIQRTQQEDSAVYLCASSQDSGTQYFGPGTRLTVL.

This clone was counted a few times. This sequence joins TRBV10-3 and TRBJ2-2, with D tentatively TRBD1 (6 bases). Germline CDR1 ENHRY, CDR2 SYGVKD. This CDR3 is 14 amino acids long. Trimming pared 11 bases from V and 2 bases from J, leaving 15 bases between. The CDR3 bases are TGTGCCTATGGGGCAGGGGCTAACACCGGGGAGCTGTTTTTT. Translating it yields CAYGAGANTGELFF.

The chain links TRBV2 to TRBJ1-5; 7 nucleotides line up with TRBD1. Germline V gene data show CDR1 as SNHLY and CDR2 as FYNNEI. V lost 3 bases and J lost 4; bases outside the gene matches: 3. The length of the CDR3 is 14 residues. The CDR3 sequence: CASSDRGRNQPQHF. Written as DNA, the CDR3 is TGTGCCAGCAGTGACAGGGGGAGAAATCAGCCCCAGCATTTT.

The chain links TRBV9 to TRBJ2-5; TRBD2 might be the D (6 bases). Per germline, CDR1 SGDLS and CDR2 YYNGEE. This CDR3 has 17 residues. The V gene lost 5 bases and the J gene lost 5 bases, with 25 bases spanning the gap. The CDR3: CASSPGDSNSGQETQYF. The CDR3 nucleotides read TGTGCCAGCAGTCCGGGTGACTCGAACAGCGGGCAGGAGACCCAGTACTTC.

This clone was seen a few times. The chain couples TRBV27 to TRBJ1-1, with D possibly TRBD1 on 5 matching bases. This CDR3 region has 13 residues. Germline V lookup: CDR1 MNHEY, CDR2 SMNVEV (reference sequence). The V end was cut by 8 bases, the J end by 4 bases, with 14 bases between. CDR3 in DNA: TGTGCCAGCGGATCAGGGTACCGCACTGAAGCTTTCTTT. Translating gives CASGSGYRTEAFF.

The chain combines TRBV5-6 with TRBJ1-6, with 10 bases fitting TRBD1. Germline CDR1 reads SGHDT; CDR2 reads YYEEEE. The V gene end was trimmed by 3 bases and the J gene end by 9 bases; junction bases not matched to a gene: 6. The CDR3 spans 15 residues. DNA of the CDR3: TGTGCCAGCAGCTGGGGGACAGGGGAGGCTTCACCCCTCCACTTT. The encoded protein is CASSWGTGEASPLHF.

This clone was recorded at least ten times. The chain couples TRBV6-5 to TRBJ1-1, with D possibly matching TRBD1 (6 bases). V lost 7 bases to trimming and J lost 4 bases, with 19 bases between them. Germline values: CDR1 MNHEY, CDR2 SVGAGI. The CDR3 totals 15 residues. The CDR3 is CASKKAKTRGTEAFF. The CDR3 DNA reads TGTGCCAGCAAGAAGGCTAAGACCAGGGGCACTGAAGCTTTCTTT.

The chain has TRBV13 and TRBJ1-1, with D maybe TRBD1 (6 bases). CDR3 length: 15 amino acids. CDR1 and CDR2 from the germline V gene are PRHDT and FYEKMQ (reference sequence). V lost 7 bases, J lost 4 bases, and 19 bases lay in between. The CDR3 sequence is CASMRVGSRGTEAFF. The CDR3 region has the DNA TGTGCCAGCATGAGGGTCGGGTCCAGGGGCACTGAAGCTTTCTTT. The whole variable domain, remainder taken from reference TRBV13 and TRBJ1-1, is AAGVIQSPRHLIKEKRETATLKCYPIPRHDTVYWYQQGPGQDPQFLISFYEKMQSDKGSIPDRFSAQQFSDYHSELNMSSLELGDSALYFCASMRVGSRGTEAFFGQGTRLTVV.

The rearrangement uses TRBV5-1 and TRBJ2-1; TRBD2 is a possible D gene (5 bases). The CDR3 is 15 residues long. The germline CDR1 and CDR2 sequences are SGHRS and YFSETQ. The V gene lost 0 bases and the J gene lost 7 bases, with 14 bases spanning the gap. The CDR3 region is CASSLAPGNPNEQFF. As DNA, the CDR3 is TGCGCCAGCAGCTTGGCCCCCGGGAATCCGAATGAGCAGTTCTTC.

The rearrangement links TRBV4-1 to TRBJ1-4, with D unclear. Trimming shortened V by 4 bases and J by 7 bases, and 16 bases separated the two germline ends. CDR3 length: 15 residues. Germline V gene lookup returns CDR1 MGHRA and CDR2 YSYEKL. The CDR3 bases are TGCGCCAGCAGCCGAGATTCGGGATTCACTGAAAAACTGTTTTTT. This translates into CASSRDSGFTEKLFF.

V is TRBV25-1 and J is TRBJ1-2; 9 bases fit TRBD1. This CDR3 region has 16 residues. After removal of 3 bases from V and 2 bases from J, the junction contained 7 bases not matched to a gene. Looked up from germline, CDR1 is MGHDK and CDR2 is SYGVNS. The CDR3 is CASSDTRGTGNYGYTF. The CDR3 region has the DNA TGTGCCAGCAGTGACACCCGTGGGACAGGGAACTATGGCTACACCTTC.

This chain uses TRBV5-1 with TRBJ2-3, with TRBD2 matching over 11 bases. J was trimmed by 0 bases and V by 3 bases; bases with no gene match: 6. This CDR3 is 17 amino acids long. Looked up from germline, CDR1 is SGHRS and CDR2 is YFSETQ. In DNA form, the CDR3 reads TGCGCCAGCAGCTCCATGGGACTAGCGGTTAGCACAGATACGCAGTATTTT. Amino acids: CASSSMGLAVSTDTQYF.

V usage is TRBV5-5 and J usage is TRBJ1-1; D gene unclear. Per the germline V gene, CDR1 is SGHKS and CDR2 is YYEKEE (reference sequence). V lost 0 bases to trimming and J lost 0 bases, with 9 bases between them. This CDR3 region has 15 residues. In DNA, the CDR3 is TGTGCCAGCAGCTTGGCCTACCGGGTGAACACTGAAGCTTTCTTT. The encoded protein is CASSLAYRVNTEAFF.

The chain recombines TRBV6-1 with TRBJ1-3, with a weak D call TRBD1 (6 bases). This CDR3 has 14 residues. V was clipped by 3 bases and J by 0 bases, with 6 bases between them. Germline V gene data show CDR1 as MNHNS and CDR2 as SASEGT. The CDR3 coding sequence is TGTGCCAGCAGTGAGACAGGCTCTGGAAACACCATATATTTT. It translates to CASSETGSGNTIYF.

V and J are TRBV6-6 and TRBJ1-2; 9 bases are a match to TRBD1. Germline trimming cut 0 bases from V and 7 bases from J; bases unmatched to any gene: 9. From germline, CDR1 is MNHNY and CDR2 SVGAGI (reference sequence). This CDR3 is 16 amino acids long. Written as DNA, the CDR3 is TGTGCCAGCAGTTACTCGATTGACAGGGGGGTGGGTGGCTACACCTTC. It codes for CASSYSIDRGVGGYTF.

The chain recombines TRBV5-8 with TRBJ1-5; 8 bases are a match to TRBD1. V lost 6 bases, J lost 7 bases, and 9 bases stayed unmatched. There are 14 residues in the CDR3. The germline V gene has CDR1 SGHTS and CDR2 YDEGEE. The CDR3 DNA sequence: TGTGCCAGCAACAGGGGGGGGATCAGACAGCCCCAGCATTTT. It specifies CASNRGGIRQPQHF.

J is TRBJ2-5 and V is TRBV5-1; a possible D gene is TRBD2 (5 bases). CDR3 length: 15 residues. Trimming took off 0 bases at V and 5 bases at J, with 14 bases between the two ends. Germline CDR1 reads SGHRS; CDR2 reads YFSETQ. The CDR3 region is CASSLVGNPGETQYF. CDR3 nucleotide sequence: TGCGCCAGCAGCTTGGTAGGCAACCCGGGGGAGACCCAGTACTTC.

The chain recombines TRBV5-1 with TRBJ2-1; no firm D call. Germline loops: CDR1 SGHRS, CDR2 YFSETQ. V lost 4 bases and J 0 bases, leaving 11 bases between the germline ends. The CDR3 spans 15 residues. The CDR3 here is CASSLMGISYNEQFF. In DNA, the CDR3 is TGCGCCAGCAGCCTAATGGGCATCTCCTACAATGAGCAGTTCTTC.